A single sample gave rise to the 23 T cell receptor beta chains below, sequenced in a study of blood T cell repertoires in COVID-19. Clones were sequenced by immunoSEQ multiplex PCR, and TCRdb holds only the in-frame ones, with some missing. The sample consists of over 130,000 clones, roughly four fifths of them appearing once. Material: peripheral blood. All receptors derive from a woman older than 75 with acute or convalescent COVID-19.

This chain connects TRBV2 to TRBJ2-7; 9 nucleotides agree with TRBD2. V was pared by 5 bases and J by 2 bases, with 7 bases of the junction left unmatched. Germline V CDR1 and CDR2: SNHLY, FYNNEI. This CDR3 has 15 residues. CDR3 residues: CASSRGRVGAYEQYF. CDR3 bases: TGTGCCAGCAGTCGCGGGAGGGTAGGGGCCTACGAGCAGTACTTC.

This clone was seen more than once but under ten times. The gene calls are TRBV7-9 and TRBJ1-2; TRBD1 aligns across 7 bases. CDR3 length equals 16 residues. The germline V gene has CDR1 SEHNR and CDR2 FQNEAQ (reference sequence). Unmatched junction bases numbered 13, after V lost 5 bases and J lost 4 bases. In DNA, the CDR3 is TGTGCCAGCAGCCCTTTACAGGGGTTATATGGCTATGGCTACACCTTC. Protein product: CASSPLQGLYGYGYTF.

The J gene is TRBJ1-5, the V gene TRBV19; a weak D match, TRBD1 (5 bases). This CDR3 region has 16 residues. Germline V CDR1 and CDR2: LNHDA, SQIVND (reference sequence). Trimming shortened V by 5 bases and J by 1 base, and 15 bases separated the two germline ends. The CDR3 DNA reads TGTGCCAGTAGTTCGGGGGTTGGAGGAAGCAATCAGCCCCAGCATTTT. Translating gives CASSSGVGGSNQPQHF.

V usage is TRBV5-1 and J usage is TRBJ1-4; possibly TRBD1 for D (6 bases). V was clipped by 4 bases and J by 6 bases, with 16 bases between them. Germline V lookup: CDR1 SGHRS, CDR2 YFSETQ. CDR3 size: 15 residues. The CDR3 is CASSPQTGTHEKLFF. The CDR3 nucleotides read TGCGCCAGCAGCCCACAGACCGGGACACATGAAAAACTGTTTTTT.

This clone was seen a handful of times. The CDR3 here is CASSDVQGLGSPLHF. In DNA, the CDR3 is TGCGCCAGCAGTGACGTACAGGGTTTAGGTTCACCCCTCCACTTT. This sequence joins TRBV10-2 and TRBJ1-6, with D possibly matching TRBD1 (6 bases). Germline CDR1 and CDR2: WSHSY and SAAADI. The CDR3 covers 15 residues. The V gene lost 3 bases and the J gene lost 9 bases, with 15 bases spanning the gap.

The chain joins TRBV4-1 to TRBJ2-7; 9 nucleotides line up with TRBD2. The CDR3 loop spans 17 amino acids. CDR1 and CDR2 from the germline V gene are MGHRA and YSYEKL. Trimming took 0 bases from V and 5 from J; bases not matched to a gene: 11. CDR3 loop: CASSQDRGGGAINEQYF. In nucleotides, the CDR3 is TGCGCCAGCAGCCAAGACCGGGGCGGGGGGGCCATAAACGAGCAGTACTTC.

The J gene is TRBJ1-5, the V gene TRBV4-1; no firm D call. There are 16 residues in the CDR3. The germline V gene has CDR1 MGHRA and CDR2 YSYEKL. Deletions cut 2 bases from V and 1 base from J, with 12 bases between. The CDR3: CASSQSRLWSNQPQHF. CDR3 nucleotides: TGCGCCAGCAGCCAATCGCGGTTATGGAGCAATCAGCCCCAGCATTTT.

The genes are TRBV13 and TRBJ1-1; perhaps TRBD1 as D (5 bases). Germline V gene lookup returns CDR1 PRHDT and CDR2 FYEKMQ (reference sequence). The ends were cut back, 6 bases at V and 6 bases at J, with 14 bases in the middle. CDR3 length equals 13 residues. This CDR3 is CASRREETAEAFF. In nucleotides, the CDR3 is TGTGCCAGCAGAAGAGAAGAGACAGCTGAAGCTTTCTTT.

This rearrangement joins TRBV7-9 to TRBJ2-5; TRBD2 matches at 11 bases. The CDR3 runs to 18 residues. The V and J ends lost 5 bases and 3 bases, in that order; junction bases with no gene match: 14. The germline V gene has CDR1 SEHNR and CDR2 FQNEAQ (reference sequence). The CDR3 DNA reads as TGTGCCAGCAGCCTGGGATGGTTTGGTAGCGGGAGGGAAGAGACCCAGTACTTC. It translates to CASSLGWFGSGREETQYF.

V and J are TRBV28 and TRBJ2-6; D gene ambiguous. Trimming took off 3 bases at V and 1 base at J, with 16 bases between the two ends. This CDR3 is 18 amino acids long. Germline loops: CDR1 MDHEN, CDR2 SYDVKM. CDR3 in DNA: TGTGCCAGCAGTTTGGTCCCTAAGTCCTATTCTGGGGCCAACGTCCTGACTTTC. Protein product: CASSLVPKSYSGANVLTF.

The genes are TRBV2 and TRBJ2-5; possible D gene TRBD1, 6 bases. The CDR3 runs to 12 residues. Trimming pared 8 bases from V and 3 bases from J, leaving 10 bases between. Germline CDR1 is SNHLY and CDR2 is FYNNEI. The CDR3 sequence is CASQGTEETQYF. The CDR3 DNA follows: TGTGCCAGCCAGGGGACCGAAGAGACCCAGTACTTC. Filled out from reference TRBV2 and TRBJ2-5, the complete variable domain reads EPEVTQTPSHQVTQMGQEVILRCVPISNHLYFYWYRQILGQKVEFLVSFYNNEISEKSEIFDDQFSVERPDGSNFTLKIRSTKLEDSAMYFCASQGTEETQYFGPGTRLLVL.

The chain joins TRBV5-1 to TRBJ1-1; no firm D call. CDR1 and CDR2 (germline): SGHRS, YFSETQ. The CDR3 runs 14 residues. Trimming stripped 1 base from V and 0 bases from J, with 7 bases between. CDR3 nucleotides: TGCGCCAGCAGCTTGAGTTTAGTGAACACTGAAGCTTTCTTT. The encoded protein is CASSLSLVNTEAFF. The variable domain in full, completed from reference TRBV5-1 and TRBJ1-1, reads KAGVTQTPRYLIKTRGQQVTLSCSPISGHRSVSWYQQTPGQGLQFLFEYFSETQRNKGNFPGRFSGRQFSNSRSEMNVSTLELGDSALYLCASSLSLVNTEAFFGQGTRLTVV.

The chain recombines TRBV3-1 (or the pseudogene TRBV3-2) with TRBJ2-5, with D tentatively TRBD2 (6 bases). This CDR3 has 14 residues. The V end lost 5 bases, the J end lost 9 bases, and 19 bases lay between the germline ends. In germline, CDR1 is LGHDT, CDR2 YNNKEL (reference sequence). CDR3 amino acids: CASSSPLAARAQYF. In DNA form, the CDR3 reads TGTGCCAGCAGCAGCCCACTAGCAGCCCGGGCCCAGTACTTC.

This clone was counted once. The chain combines TRBV2 with TRBJ1-5, with D possibly TRBD1 on 6 matching bases. The V and J ends lost 3 bases and 0 bases respectively, with 15 bases between them. Germline V CDR1 and CDR2: SNHLY, FYNNEI. The CDR3 has 17 residues. The chain's CDR3 is CASSDGGQFYSNQPQHF. The CDR3 nucleotides are TGTGCCAGCAGTGATGGGGGCCAGTTCTATAGCAATCAGCCCCAGCATTTT.

The V and J genes are TRBV5-4 and TRBJ2-5, with D maybe TRBD2 (6 bases). The CDR3 sequence is 16 residues long. Trimming took 4 bases from V and 2 from J, leaving 18 bases between them. Germline V gene lookup returns CDR1 SGHNT and CDR2 YYREEE (reference sequence). The CDR3 is CASSPGGSRGQETQYF. The CDR3 DNA sequence: TGTGCCAGCAGCCCCGGGGGATCTAGGGGTCAAGAGACCCAGTACTTC.

The chain links TRBV19 to TRBJ2-2, with 10 positions matching TRBD1. This CDR3 region has 17 residues. V shed 5 bases and J 9 bases; nucleotides not matched to a gene: 15. Germline assignment: CDR1 LNHDA and CDR2 SQIVND (reference sequence). The CDR3: CASSAGQGGVRIRELFF. The CDR3 nucleotides are TGTGCCAGTAGTGCCGGACAGGGGGGTGTTAGAATCAGGGAGCTGTTTTTT.

The gene calls are TRBV14 and TRBJ1-1, with D possibly TRBD1 on 5 matching bases. Germline V CDR1 and CDR2: SGHDN, FVKESK. There are 13 residues in the CDR3. V was cut by 6 bases and J by 1 base, with 9 bases left in between. In DNA form, the CDR3 reads TGTGCCAGCAGGGGGGACTGGAACACTGAAGCTTTCTTT. It is translated as CASRGDWNTEAFF.

The rearrangement uses TRBV28 and TRBJ1-5; possible D gene TRBD1, 6 bases. This CDR3 region has 16 residues. V was cut by 6 bases and J by 4 bases, with 19 bases left in between. Germline CDR1 is MDHEN and CDR2 is SYDVKM. CDR3 bases: TGTGCCAGCAGCACCGCTGGGACATCGGGGAATCAGCCCCAGCATTTT. Translated: CASSTAGTSGNQPQHF.

V is TRBV5-1 and J is TRBJ1-1; D is undetermined. Germline V lookup: CDR1 SGHRS, CDR2 YFSETQ. CDR3 size: 16 residues. Trimming shortened V by 0 bases and J by 1 base, and 13 bases separated the two germline ends. CDR3 in amino acids: CASSLDLLASNTEAFF. CDR3 in DNA: TGCGCCAGCAGCTTGGATCTTCTGGCATCGAACACTGAAGCTTTCTTT.

The chain is built from TRBV2 and TRBJ1-1; D remains unclear. V was cut by 7 bases and J by 2 bases, with 11 bases left in between. CDR1 is SNHLY and CDR2 is FYNNEI in the germline V gene. The CDR3 is made up of 13 amino acids. The CDR3 nucleotides are TGTGCCAGCATTTTTGAGGTTAACACTGAAGCTTTCTTT. Translated, it gives CASIFEVNTEAFF.

This clone was counted only a few times. V gene TRBV10-1 combines with J gene TRBJ1-2; D may be TRBD1 (6 bases). The CDR3 has 13 residues. V lost 8 bases and J lost 4, with 14 bases in between. Germline lookup yields CDR1 WNHNN and CDR2 SYGVQD (reference sequence). In nucleotides, the CDR3 is TGCGCCAGCCTAACAGGGTGGACCTATGGCTACACCTTC. It yields the protein CASLTGWTYGYTF.

This chain links TRBV28 with TRBJ1-1; D is possibly TRBD1 (6 bases). Trimming shortened V by 5 bases and J by 2 bases, and 15 bases separated the two germline ends. CDR3 size: 15 residues. Germline assignment: CDR1 MDHEN and CDR2 SYDVKM. CDR3 sequence: CASSPSGTLNTEAFF. CDR3 DNA sequence: TGTGCCAGCAGTCCATCCGGGACACTTAACACTGAAGCTTTCTTT.

The CDR3 loop is CASSPGQTGYPEAFF. The CDR3 DNA reads as TGTGCCAGTAGTCCGGGACAGACCGGCTACCCTGAAGCTTTCTTT. The V call is TRBV19, the J call TRBJ1-1, with 7 bases fitting TRBD1. J was trimmed by 6 bases and V by 5 bases; bases with no gene match: 12. The CDR3 covers 15 residues. CDR1 is LNHDA, CDR2 SQIVND, per germline (reference sequence).